One sample yielded the 17 T cell receptor beta chains listed below, sequenced in a study of control samples from healthy donors and cancer patients. Generated by immunoSEQ multiplex PCR, the TCRdb table keeps only in-frame clones and is missing some. The table includes 120,000 to 150,000 clones, about 90% detected once. The material sequenced was blood. The receptors here all came from a young man in good health.

CDR3: CASSQDSDYGYTF. CDR3 DNA: TGCGCCAGCAGCCAGGACAGTGACTATGGCTACACCTTC. This sequence joins TRBV5-1 and TRBJ1-2; possibly TRBD1 for D (6 bases). V was pared by 4 bases and J by 3 bases, with 10 bases between. Germline V gene lookup returns CDR1 SGHRS and CDR2 YFSETQ. The CDR3 consists of 13 residues.

The chain carries TRBV10-3 and TRBJ2-5; no clear D. V was pared by 8 bases and J by 1 base, with 8 bases between. From germline, CDR1 is ENHRY and CDR2 SYGVKD. CDR3 length equals 12 residues. The CDR3 bases are TGTGCCATCGGGCGACCCCAAGAGACCCAGTACTTC. This sequence encodes CAIGRPQETQYF.

The chain combines TRBV10-3 with TRBJ1-1; TRBD1 might be the D (6 bases). Trimming removed 10 bases from V and 0 bases from J, with 9 bases in between. Germline CDR1 is ENHRY and CDR2 is SYGVKD. The CDR3 has 12 residues. CDR3 region: CATGQMNTEAFF. Here the CDR3 DNA reads TGTGCCACCGGACAGATGAACACTGAAGCTTTCTTT.

The V and J genes are TRBV7-3 and TRBJ2-3, with TRBD1 identical over 8 bases. This CDR3 has 18 residues. J lost 4 bases, V lost 7 bases, and 19 bases had no gene match. Germline V gene lookup returns CDR1 SGHTA and CDR2 FQGTGA. CDR3 in amino acids: CASTPPGGGTGVPDTQYF. For the CDR3, the DNA is TGTGCCAGCACCCCCCCCGGCGGTGGGACAGGAGTCCCAGATACGCAGTATTTT.

J is TRBJ1-6 and V is TRBV10-3; 7 bases match TRBD1. The length of the CDR3 is 15 residues. V shed 8 bases, J shed 1 base, and the junction held 5 bases outside the gene matches. CDR1 and CDR2 (germline): ENHRY, SYGVKD. The CDR3 bases are TGTGCCATCCAATTGGACAGGTCCTATAATTCACCCCTCCACTTT. Its translation: CAIQLDRSYNSPLHF.

The sample holds one count of this clone. The chain is built from TRBV4-3 and TRBJ2-3; D is undetermined. The CDR3 covers 13 residues. CDR1 and CDR2 (germline): LGHNA, YSLEER. Trimming took off 0 bases at V and 5 bases at J, with 6 bases between the two ends. The DNA of the CDR3 is TGCGCCAGCAGCCAAGATTGGGTAGATACGCAGTATTTT. It is translated as CASSQDWVDTQYF.

The chain uses TRBV19 and TRBJ2-7; tentative D call: TRBD1 (6 bases). Trimming left V 5 bases short and J 2 bases short, with 10 bases between. CDR1 and CDR2 from the germline V gene are LNHDA and SQIVND (reference sequence). The CDR3 sequence is 13 residues long. The CDR3 DNA follows: TGTGCCAGTAGTGACCGGGACACCTACGAGCAGTACTTC. It encodes CASSDRDTYEQYF. The whole variable domain, filled in from reference TRBV19 and TRBJ2-7, reads DGGITQSPKYLFRKEGQNVTLSCEQNLNHDAMYWYRQDPGQGLRLIYYSQIVNDFQKGDIAEGYSVSREKKESFPLTVTSAQKNPTAFYLCASSDRDTYEQYFGPGTRLTVT.

Written as DNA, the CDR3 is TGTGCCTGGAGTGTACAAGGACAGGGGAATTCACCCCTCCACTTT. Its protein product is CAWSVQGQGNSPLHF. This chain uses TRBV30 with TRBJ1-6; 9 bases agree with TRBD1. The ends lost 0 bases at V and 7 bases at J; junction bases unmatched: 4. Germline V CDR1 and CDR2: GTSNPN, SVGIG (reference sequence). The CDR3 has 15 amino acids.

The chain employs TRBV6-5 and TRBJ1-3; D is unresolved. The germline V gene has CDR1 MNHEY and CDR2 SVGAGI. This CDR3 is 16 amino acids long. The V and J ends lost 4 bases and 0 bases respectively, with 13 bases between them. The DNA for the CDR3 is TGTGCCAGCAGTTCCGGTGAGGTCCCCTCTGGAAACACCATATATTTT. Translation: CASSSGEVPSGNTIYF.

The chain uses TRBV5-8 and TRBJ1-2; D not resolved. This CDR3 is built from 17 residues. Trimming left V 2 bases short and J 0 bases short, with 17 bases between. The germline V gene has CDR1 SGHTS and CDR2 YDEGEE. CDR3 loop: CASSLVSGAQANYGYTF. The CDR3 DNA sequence: TGTGCCAGCAGCTTAGTTTCAGGAGCTCAAGCTAACTATGGCTACACCTTC.

This chain connects TRBV19 to TRBJ2-5, with D unclear. V was trimmed by 3 bases and J by 5 bases, leaving 10 bases between them. CDR1 and CDR2 from the germline V gene are LNHDA and SQIVND (reference sequence). CDR3 length: 13 amino acids. The CDR3: CASSIGLEETQYF. The CDR3 region has the DNA TGTGCCAGTAGTATTGGGCTAGAGGAGACCCAGTACTTC.

This chain uses TRBV9 with TRBJ2-5; D is perhaps TRBD1 (6 bases). This CDR3 is 16 amino acids long. V was cut by 0 bases and J by 1 base, with 13 bases left in between. Looked up from germline, CDR1 is SGDLS and CDR2 is YYNGEE. The CDR3 loop reads CASSVGTGSLQETQYF. The CDR3 nucleotides read TGTGCCAGCAGCGTAGGAACAGGGTCCCTCCAAGAGACCCAGTACTTC.

The chain combines TRBV4-2 with TRBJ2-3, with 16 bases fitting TRBD2. J was trimmed by 6 bases and V by 4 bases; bases with no gene match: 7. Germline lookup yields CDR1 LGHNA and CDR2 YNFKEQ. This CDR3 has 17 residues. DNA of the CDR3: TGTGCCAGCAGCCCCCAGGGGACTAGCGGGGGGGAGGATACGCAGTATTTT. It codes for CASSPQGTSGGEDTQYF.

V usage is TRBV15 and J usage is TRBJ2-5; 9 bases are shared with TRBD2. The junction had 12 bases not matched to a gene; V was cut back by 0 bases and J by 4 bases. Germline CDR1 is LNHNV and CDR2 is YYDKDF (reference sequence). The CDR3 covers 18 residues. The CDR3 nucleotides read TGTGCCACCAGCAGAGAACCCAACTTAGCGGGGGCGGGAGAGACCCAGTACTTC. Translated, it gives CATSREPNLAGAGETQYF.

The chain joins TRBV7-9 to TRBJ1-2; D remains unclear. The CDR3 contains 13 residues. In germline, CDR1 is SEHNR, CDR2 FQNEAQ (reference sequence). The V and J ends lost 5 bases and 8 bases respectively, with 15 bases between them. This CDR3 reads CASSRPDQSGYTF. DNA for the CDR3: TGTGCCAGCAGCCGCCCGGACCAATCGGGCTACACCTTC.

V usage is TRBV4-3 and J usage is TRBJ2-7, with D perhaps matching TRBD1 (6 bases). Trimming removed 0 bases at V and 5 bases at J, with 14 bases between. Germline CDR1 is LGHNA and CDR2 is YSLEER. This CDR3 is built from 15 residues. The CDR3: CASSQDSQGMDEQYF. The CDR3 DNA follows: TGCGCCAGCAGCCAAGATTCACAGGGCATGGACGAGCAGTACTTC.

The chain links TRBV7-6 to TRBJ2-1; D remains unclear. Trimming removed 3 bases at V and 8 bases at J, with 17 bases between. Germline V lookup: CDR1 SGHVS, CDR2 FNYEAQ. The CDR3 contains 15 residues. In nucleotides, the CDR3 is TGTGCCAGCAGCTTTTCAGTGAATCGAGCCTATGAGCAGTTCTTC. Its protein is CASSFSVNRAYEQFF.